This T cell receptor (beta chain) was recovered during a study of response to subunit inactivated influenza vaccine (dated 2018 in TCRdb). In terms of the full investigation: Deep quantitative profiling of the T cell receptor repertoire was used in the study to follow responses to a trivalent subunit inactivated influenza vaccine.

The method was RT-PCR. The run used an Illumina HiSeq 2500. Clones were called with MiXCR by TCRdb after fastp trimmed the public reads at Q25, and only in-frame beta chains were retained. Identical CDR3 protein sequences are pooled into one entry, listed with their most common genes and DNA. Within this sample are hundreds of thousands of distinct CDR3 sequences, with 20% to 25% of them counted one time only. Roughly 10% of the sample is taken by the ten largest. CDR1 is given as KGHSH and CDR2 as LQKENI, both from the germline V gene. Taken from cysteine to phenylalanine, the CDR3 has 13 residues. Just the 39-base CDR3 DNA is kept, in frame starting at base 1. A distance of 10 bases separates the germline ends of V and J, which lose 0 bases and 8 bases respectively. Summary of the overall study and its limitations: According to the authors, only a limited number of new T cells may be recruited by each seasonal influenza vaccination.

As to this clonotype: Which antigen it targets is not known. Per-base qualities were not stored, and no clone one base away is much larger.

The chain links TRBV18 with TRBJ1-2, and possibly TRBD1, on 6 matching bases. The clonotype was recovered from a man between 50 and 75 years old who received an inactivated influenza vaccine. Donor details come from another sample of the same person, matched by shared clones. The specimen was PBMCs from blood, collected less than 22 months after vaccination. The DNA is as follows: TGTGCCAGCTCACCACCGGAAGGGGGGGGCTACACCTTC. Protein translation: CASSPPEGGGYTF.